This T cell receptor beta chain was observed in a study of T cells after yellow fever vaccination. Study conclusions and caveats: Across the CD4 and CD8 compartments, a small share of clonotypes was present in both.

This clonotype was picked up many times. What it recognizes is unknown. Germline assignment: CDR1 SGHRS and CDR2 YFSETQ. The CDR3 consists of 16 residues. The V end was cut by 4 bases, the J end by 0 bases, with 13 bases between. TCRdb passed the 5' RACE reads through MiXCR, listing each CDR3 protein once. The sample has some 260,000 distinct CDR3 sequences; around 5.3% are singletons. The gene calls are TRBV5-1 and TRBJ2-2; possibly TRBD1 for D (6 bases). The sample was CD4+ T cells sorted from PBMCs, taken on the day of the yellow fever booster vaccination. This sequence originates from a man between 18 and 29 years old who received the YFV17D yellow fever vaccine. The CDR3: CASSPPTGSNTGELFF. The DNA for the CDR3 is TGCGCCAGCAGCCCGCCGACAGGTTCGAACACCGGGGAGCTGTTTTTT.